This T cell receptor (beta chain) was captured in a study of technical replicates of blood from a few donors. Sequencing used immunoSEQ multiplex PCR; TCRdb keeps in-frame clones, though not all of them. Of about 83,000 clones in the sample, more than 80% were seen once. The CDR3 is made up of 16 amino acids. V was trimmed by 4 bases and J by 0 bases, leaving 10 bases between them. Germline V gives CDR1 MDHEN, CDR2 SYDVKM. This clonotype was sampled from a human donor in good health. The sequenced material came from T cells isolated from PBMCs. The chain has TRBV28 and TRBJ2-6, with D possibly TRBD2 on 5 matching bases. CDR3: CASSSPGSSGANVLTF. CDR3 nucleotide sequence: TGTGCCAGCAGTTCCCCTGGGAGCTCTGGGGCCAACGTCCTGACTTTC.